The clone carrying this T cell receptor beta chain was observed a few times. Molecular barcoded adaptors covering alpha/delta and beta/gamma chains were used on 400 to 450 ng RNA. TCRdb re-derived calls from the reads in MiXCR, one entry per CDR3 protein. The sample lists more than 55,000 distinct CDR3 sequences; roughly 18% were seen once. These data are taken from a study of read filtering for tumor transcriptome and immune sequencing. Study details: The cohort had over 16 men and approximately 14 women aged roughly 45 to 90, mean about 66 years.

The CDR3 covers 14 residues. V lost 7 bases and J 2 bases, leaving 15 bases between the germline ends. Germline V gene sequence: CDR1 GTSNPN, CDR2 SVGIG (reference sequence). The TCR comes from a donor at least 40 years old with multiple myeloma. The chain recombines TRBV30 with TRBJ1-5, with a tentative D call TRBD1 (6 bases). The material sequenced was a population of CD138-negative cells sorted from bone marrow. CDR3 in DNA: TGTGCCTCCTCGGGCTCAGGGGGCAATCAGCCCCAGCATTTT. Protein product: CASSGSGGNQPQHF.